A selection of T cell receptor beta chains follows, all from one sample in a study of blood T cell repertoires in COVID-19. The repertoire was sequenced with immunoSEQ multiplex PCR; TCRdb's copy has only in-frame clones and lacks some. The sample shows around 220,000 clones, just over 85% of them seen only once. What was sequenced was PBMCs or T cells enriched from blood (not recorded which). These receptors were taken from a woman aged 45-65 years with acute COVID-19. The CDR3 runs from the conserved cysteine through the conserved F or W. The D gene is left open where the match is weak. The listing skips clone size in some rows; elsewhere it reads once, few, many or a size class.

d_call	v_call	j_call	clone_size	cdr3_aa	cdr3_nt
-	TRBV9	TRBJ1-2	-	CASSRGGSYGYTF	TGTGCCAGCAGTAGAGGTGGGTCCTATGGCTACACCTTC
-	TRBV19	TRBJ1-6	-	CASSLSGNSPLHF	TGTGCCAGTAGTCTATCAGGGAATTCACCCCTCCACTTT
TRBD1	TRBV6-5	TRBJ1-1	-	CASSRQGNTEAFF	TGTGCCAGCAGTCGACAGGGGAACACTGAAGCTTTCTTT
-	TRBV6-2/TRBV6-3	TRBJ2-7	once	CASSYGGFQDEQYF	TGTGCCAGCAGTTACGGGGGGTTTCAAGACGAGCAGTACTTC
-	TRBV7-9	TRBJ1-4	-	CASSNPSPPRLFF	TGTGCCAGCAGCAATCCGTCGCCCCCACGGCTGTTTTTT
TRBD1	TRBV5-5	TRBJ1-5	-	CASSFTGTGGDQPQHF	TGTGCCAGCAGCTTTACTGGGACAGGGGGAGATCAGCCCCAGCATTTT
-	TRBV3-1/TRBV3-2	TRBJ1-5	-	CASSVDMYQPQHF	TGTGCCAGCAGCGTAGACATGTATCAGCCCCAGCATTTT
TRBD1	TRBV6-6	TRBJ2-4	-	CASRPGQGSKNIQYF	TGTGCCAGCAGGCCGGGACAGGGCTCCAAAAACATTCAGTACTTC
TRBD2	TRBV19	TRBJ2-7	-	CASSIPSGRGYEQYF	TGTGCCAGTAGTATACCTAGCGGGAGGGGCTACGAGCAGTACTTC
-	TRBV9	TRBJ2-1	-	CASSVPGDEQFF	TGTGCCAGCAGCGTCCCCGGGGATGAGCAGTTCTTC
TRBD1	TRBV10-3	TRBJ1-2	-	CATTEGTGNNYGYTF	TGTGCCACGACCGAGGGGACAGGCAATAACTATGGCTACACCTTC
TRBD1	TRBV7-9	TRBJ1-5	-	CASSLTGDQPQHF	TGTGCCAGCAGCCTGACAGGGGATCAGCCCCAGCATTTT
-	TRBV28	TRBJ2-1	once	CASSSSRTRYNEQFF	TGTGCCAGCAGTTCCTCTAGGACACGCTACAATGAGCAGTTCTTC
-	TRBV19	TRBJ2-1	once	CASSIESNEQFF	TGTGCCAGTAGTATAGAGAGCAATGAGCAGTTCTTC
-	TRBV5-5	TRBJ2-5	once	CASSPRTDQETQYF	TGTGCCAGCAGCCCGAGGACAGACCAAGAGACCCAGTACTTC
TRBD1	TRBV28	TRBJ2-6	-	CASSQQGTGANVLTF	TGTGCCAGCAGCCAACAGGGGACTGGGGCCAACGTCCTGACTTTC
-	TRBV7-2	TRBJ1-2	-	CASSLGLGYTF	TGTGCCAGCAGCTTAGGGCTTGGCTACACCTTC
TRBD1	TRBV28	TRBJ1-4	-	CASSSDDRVGEKLFF	TGTGCCAGCAGTTCAGACGACAGGGTCGGAGAAAAACTGTTTTTT
-	TRBV19	TRBJ2-1	-	CVVRSYNEQFF	TGTGTTGTCAGAAGCTACAATGAGCAGTTCTTC
TRBD1	TRBV15	TRBJ2-1	-	CATSRDLRTGGRNEQFF	TGTGCCACCAGCAGAGATCTGCGGACAGGGGGGAGGAATGAGCAGTTCTTC
-	TRBV28	TRBJ1-1	few	CASSFDTTNTEAFF	TGTGCCAGCAGTTTTGACACCACGAACACTGAAGCTTTCTTT
-	TRBV2	TRBJ2-1	-	CASSEFAGVNNEQFF	TGTGCCAGCAGTGAGTTCGCAGGGGTCAACAATGAGCAGTTCTTC
-	TRBV14	TRBJ1-3	-	CASSQDLGGPGNTIYF	TGTGCCAGCAGCCAAGATCTCGGGGGGCCCGGAAACACCATATATTTT
TRBD1	TRBV4-1	TRBJ1-2	-	CASSQGRRDRGNYGYTF	TGCGCCAGCAGCCAAGGTCGGAGGGACAGGGGGAACTATGGCTACACCTTC
-	TRBV19	TRBJ1-6	-	CASNPTGINSPLHF	TGTGCCAGTAACCCGACAGGAATAAATTCACCCCTCCACTTT
TRBD2	TRBV27	TRBJ2-7	few	CASSLSSSGRWYEQYF	TGTGCCAGCAGTTTATCGTCTAGCGGGAGGTGGTACGAGCAGTACTTC
TRBD2	TRBV7-3	TRBJ2-7	-	CASSLGGRAEQYF	TGTGCCAGCAGCTTAGGGGGGAGGGCCGAGCAGTACTTC
TRBD1	TRBV27	TRBJ1-5	-	CASSRTIDRGSQPQHF	TGTGCCAGCAGTCGCACAATCGACAGGGGCAGTCAGCCCCAGCATTTT
TRBD1	TRBV9	TRBJ1-1	once	CASSSRQGMNTEAFF	TGTGCCAGCAGCTCTCGACAGGGGATGAACACTGAAGCTTTCTTT
TRBD1	TRBV6-6	TRBJ1-2	-	CASSHDRGRSGYTF	TGTGCCAGCAGCCACGACAGGGGGCGAAGTGGCTACACCTTC
TRBD1	TRBV7-9	TRBJ2-2	-	CASSFSGGNRDRGSGELFF	TGTGCCAGCAGCTTTTCGGGGGGAAACCGGGACAGGGGTTCCGGGGAGCTGTTTTTT
TRBD1	TRBV4-1	TRBJ2-7	once	CASSSRQGDYEQYF	TGCGCCAGCAGCTCTAGACAGGGTGACTACGAGCAGTACTTC
-	TRBV12-5	TRBJ1-2	once	CASGLGRGTYGYTF	TGTGCTAGTGGTTTGGGGCGGGGAACCTATGGCTACACCTTC
-	TRBV28	TRBJ2-1	-	CASSLREEQFF	TGTGCCAGCAGTCTACGGGAGGAGCAGTTCTTC
-	TRBV5-1	TRBJ1-1	-	CASSPGQPMNTEAFF	TGCGCCAGCAGCCCCGGACAACCCATGAACACTGAAGCTTTCTTT
TRBD2	TRBV5-4	TRBJ2-1	-	CASSRGGRTTAITYNEQFF	TGTGCCAGCAGCAGGGGAGGGCGAACGACAGCGATTACCTACAATGAGCAGTTCTTC
-	TRBV30	TRBJ1-4	-	CAWNTDPNEKLFF	TGTGCCTGGAACACAGACCCAAATGAAAAACTGTTTTTT
-	TRBV6-5	TRBJ2-7	-	CASRRERSSYEQYF	TGTGCCAGCAGAAGAGAGCGGTCGAGCTACGAGCAGTACTTC
-	TRBV3-1/TRBV3-2	TRBJ2-3	-	CASSRDTPPDTQYF	TGTGCCAGCAGCCGGGACACCCCCCCAGATACGCAGTATTTT
TRBD1	TRBV27	TRBJ2-3	-	CASSLGTGILTQYF	TGTGCCAGCAGCCTAGGGACAGGGATATTGACGCAGTATTTT
-	TRBV28	TRBJ1-3	-	CASSPLGRGGNTIYF	TGTGCCAGCAGTCCCCTCGGCAGGGGTGGAAACACCATATATTTT
-	TRBV7-9	TRBJ2-1	-	CASSSLNEQFF	TGTGCCAGCAGCTCCCTCAATGAGCAGTTCTTC